This T cell receptor beta chain was observed in a study of post-analysis software for immune sequencing data. The library was made from cDNA and included unique molecular identifiers. TCRdb ran MiXCR on the PCR reads and lists one entry per CDR3 protein. Altogether approximately 460,000 distinct CDR3 sequences are present, 40% to 55% being singletons, with the ten largest covering about an eighth. Whole-study results and caveats: The five TRBV segments detected at higher frequency in patients than in controls included TRBV5-6, TRBV5-1 and TRBV20-1.

The CDR3 has 15 amino acids. J was trimmed by 6 bases and V by 0 bases; bases with no gene match: 6. The germline gives CDR1 SGHRS, CDR2 YFSETQ. A remark on this clonotype: Its antigen is as yet unknown.

Sequenced input: blood. This sequence originates from a girl aged 10 to 17 with multiple sclerosis. The chain carries TRBV5-1 and TRBJ1-2; 9 positions agree with TRBD1. CDR3 amino acids: CASSLATGGTDGYTF. The CDR3 nucleotides read TGCGCCAGCAGCTTGGCCACAGGGGGCACCGATGGCTACACCTTC.